This is a list of T cell receptor beta chains from one sample in a study of cytomegalovirus exposure and HLA in healthy donors. Assay used: immunoSEQ multiplex PCR; TCRdb lists only in-frame clones, some missing. This table holds roughly 200,000 clones, 65% to 80% found once. What was sequenced was PBMCs. The receptor source for this set is a woman between 25 and 40 years old in good health and CMV-seropositive. CDR3s include the opening cysteine and the closing phenylalanine or tryptophan. Each record gives: J gene, D gene, V gene, clone size, CDR3 protein, CDR3 DNA. A D gene is named only where the DNA matches it firmly. A row's size may be missing; if present it is once, few, many or a size class.

J: TRBJ2-3; D: TRBD2; V: TRBV15; size: -; CDR3: CATSKGAGGLSTDTQYF; DNA: TGTGCCACCAGCAAAGGCGCGGGGGGACTTAGCACAGATACGCAGTATTTT
J: TRBJ1-2; D: -; V: TRBV18; size: once; CDR3: CASSADSSNYGYTF; DNA: TGTGCCAGCTCTGCGGACAGCTCTAACTATGGCTACACCTTC
J: TRBJ1-1; D: -; V: TRBV2; size: -; CDR3: CASSRDSSGNTEAFF; DNA: TGTGCCAGCAGCCGGGACTCCTCTGGGAACACTGAAGCTTTCTTT
J: TRBJ2-7; D: -; V: TRBV21-1; size: -; CDR3: CASSKGGVGYF; DNA: TGTGCCAGCAGCAAAGGTGGAGTGGGGTACTTC
J: TRBJ2-2; D: -; V: TRBV12-5; size: -; CDR3: CASGSTFEGRNTGELFF; DNA: TGTGCTAGTGGTTCGACTTTCGAGGGCAGGAACACCGGGGAGCTGTTTTTT
J: TRBJ2-4; D: TRBD2; V: TRBV5-4; size: -; CDR3: CASSLGLGATGGRVENIQYF; DNA: TGTGCCAGCAGCTTGGGACTAGGGGCAACGGGAGGGCGAGTGGAAAACATTCAGTACTTC
J: TRBJ2-5; D: -; V: TRBV9; size: -; CDR3: CASSVVGLQEGETQYF; DNA: TGTGCCAGCAGCGTAGTTGGCTTACAGGAAGGGGAGACCCAGTACTTC
J: TRBJ2-7; D: TRBD2; V: TRBV5-4; size: -; CDR3: CASSGRVGEQYF; DNA: TGTGCCAGCAGCGGGAGGGTAGGGGAGCAGTACTTC
J: TRBJ1-1; D: -; V: TRBV7-9; size: -; CDR3: CASSPGRQNTEAFF; DNA: TGTGCCAGCAGCCCTGGGAGGCAGAACACTGAAGCTTTCTTT
J: TRBJ1-6; D: -; V: TRBV6-5; size: -; CDR3: CASSRTGSYNSPLHF; DNA: TGTGCCAGCAGCCGAACAGGGTCGTATAATTCACCCCTCCACTTT
J: TRBJ1-2; D: -; V: TRBV6-5; size: -; CDR3: CATNQRDYGYTF; DNA: TGTGCCACCAATCAACGAGACTATGGCTACACCTTC
J: TRBJ2-2; D: -; V: TRBV5-1; size: once; CDR3: CASSFQAPNTGELFF; DNA: TGCGCCAGCAGCTTTCAGGCTCCGAACACCGGGGAGCTGTTTTTT
J: TRBJ2-7; D: -; V: TRBV13; size: -; CDR3: CASSFVGGLHEQYF; DNA: TGTGCCAGCAGCTTTGTCGGGGGTTTACACGAGCAGTACTTC
J: TRBJ2-3; D: TRBD2; V: TRBV5-1; size: -; CDR3: CASSLRTSGGATDTQYF; DNA: TGCGCCAGCAGCTTACGGACTAGCGGGGGGGCCACAGATACGCAGTATTTT
J: TRBJ1-5; D: -; V: TRBV4-1; size: once; CDR3: CASSQEGAVDSNQPQHF; DNA: TGCGCCAGCAGCCAAGAGGGGGCAGTGGATAGCAATCAGCCCCAGCATTTT
J: TRBJ1-1; D: -; V: TRBV6-5; size: few; CDR3: CASSYGSGGTEAFF; DNA: TGTGCCAGCAGTTACGGGTCGGGGGGCACTGAAGCTTTCTTT
J: TRBJ2-1; D: TRBD2; V: TRBV5-1; size: -; CDR3: CASSLALAGYNEQFF; DNA: TGCGCCAGCAGCTTGGCACTAGCGGGGTACAATGAGCAGTTCTTC
J: TRBJ2-1; D: TRBD2; V: TRBV9; size: -; CDR3: CASSPRTSSYSYNEQFF; DNA: TGTGCCAGCAGCCCCCGGACTAGCAGTTACTCCTACAATGAGCAGTTCTTC